There are a few counts of the clone carrying this TCR beta chain. These data originate in a study of blood T cell repertoires in COVID-19. Study overall: The United States, Italy and Spain supplied acute and convalescent COVID-19 samples. Nucleic acid was either cDNA or gDNA, and it came from T cells, B-cell-depleted T cells, or PBMCs.

This CDR3 is 15 amino acids long. V gave up 1 base and J gave up 6 bases; unmatched junction bases: 5. CDR1 and CDR2 from the germline V gene are SGHTA and FQGTGA. Study processing details: Cell counts per sample came from amplifying reference gene primers. Sequenced by immunoSEQ multiplex PCR; TCRdb stores in-frame clones only, minus some. That table gives V, J and clone size, and the DNA gave D and trimming. The sample holds about 190,000 clones, about 90% seen once. The chain couples TRBV7-3 to TRBJ1-1; 10 bases map to TRBD1. What was sequenced was peripheral blood. The receptor was derived from a man aged 45 to 65 with acute or convalescent COVID-19. The CDR3 loop reads CASSLRTGGRAEAFF. CDR3 DNA sequence: TGTGCCAGCAGCTTAAGGACAGGGGGAAGGGCTGAAGCTTTCTTT.